The rows below give T cell receptor beta chains drawn from one sample of a study of OX40 agonist ivuxolimab in advanced cancers. The table came from immunoSEQ multiplex PCR; TCRdb's copy has only in-frame clones and leaves some out. The table has tens of thousands of clones, roughly 90% seen once. This specimen was CD4+ or CD8+ T cells sorted from blood, taken in a trial of the OX40 agonist ivuxolimab. All receptors come from an adult with an advanced solid tumor such as melanoma, head and neck, liver or kidney cancer. CDR3s include the opening cysteine and the closing phenylalanine or tryptophan. Each record gives: D gene, J gene, V gene, clone size, CDR3 protein, CDR3 DNA. A D gene is named only where the DNA matches it firmly. Some rows have no size entry. The others give once, few or many, or a class for an expanded clone.

>-|TRBJ2-7|TRBV30|once
CAWSAGVGPYEQYF
TGTGCCTGGAGTGCCGGGGTAGGTCCCTACGAGCAGTACTTC
>-|TRBJ2-1|TRBV11-1|-
CASSLSRAGTNEQFF
TGTGCCAGCAGCTTATCAAGGGCAGGGACCAATGAGCAGTTCTTC
>TRBD1|TRBJ1-5|TRBV28|-
CASSSYGQAYSNQPQHF
TGTGCCAGCAGTTCCTATGGACAGGCCTATAGCAATCAGCCCCAGCATTTT
>-|TRBJ2-3|TRBV4-2|-
CASSPVGGNTDTQYF
TGTGCCAGCAGCCCCGTAGGGGGGAACACAGATACGCAGTATTTT
>-|TRBJ1-5|TRBV28|once
CASRGYQPQHF
TGTGCCAGCAGGGGGTACCAGCCCCAGCATTTT
>-|TRBJ2-7|TRBV2|few
CASSGFEAIYEQYF
TGTGCCAGCTCCGGGTTCGAGGCTATCTACGAGCAGTACTTC
>TRBD2|TRBJ2-1|TRBV6-1|once
CASSERGLAGVGYNEQFF
TGTGCCAGCAGCGAAAGAGGACTAGCGGGAGTCGGGTACAATGAGCAGTTCTTC
>TRBD2|TRBJ2-5|TRBV6-1|-
CASSAVWASGQETQYF
TGTGCCAGCAGTGCTGTTTGGGCTAGCGGACAAGAGACCCAGTACTTC
>TRBD1|TRBJ1-3|TRBV5-1|-
CASSLLSGQTISGNTIYF
TGCGCCAGCAGCTTATTGTCGGGACAGACAATCTCTGGAAACACCATATATTTT
>TRBD1|TRBJ1-1|TRBV6-1|once
CASRAQDRGRTEAFF
TGTGCCAGCAGAGCACAGGACAGGGGGCGGACTGAAGCTTTCTTT
>-|TRBJ2-7|TRBV28|-
CASSSNYEQYF
TGTGCCAGCAGTTCCAACTACGAGCAGTACTTC
>-|TRBJ1-1|TRBV7-6|once
CASSRRDGTEAFF
TGTGCCAGCAGCCGACGCGACGGCACTGAAGCTTTCTTT
>TRBD2|TRBJ2-1|TRBV7-9|few
CASSMGLYNEQFF
TGTGCCAGCAGCATGGGACTATACAATGAGCAGTTCTTC
>-|TRBJ1-4|TRBV7-4|-
CASSLPSTTNEKLFF
TGTGCCAGCAGCTTACCCAGCACGACTAATGAAAAACTGTTTTTT
>-|TRBJ1-1|TRBV29-1|-
CSVEEVLSGWRLVTEAFF
TGCAGCGTTGAAGAAGTCTTATCGGGGTGGCGTTTAGTCACTGAAGCTTTCTTT
>-|TRBJ1-2|TRBV28|-
CASSFTRGDGYTF
TGTGCCAGCAGTTTTACCAGGGGCGATGGCTACACCTTC
>TRBD1|TRBJ2-5|TRBV7-2|-
CASSQSTGQGIPLSDF
TGTGCCAGCAGCCAATCAACGGGACAGGGTATCCCCCTTTCGGACTTC
>-|TRBJ1-1|TRBV29-1|once
CSVEAGLEAFF
TGCAGCGTCGAAGCGGGCCTTGAAGCTTTCTTT
>TRBD1|TRBJ1-5|TRBV6-5|-
CASRNPGQGQPQHF
TGTGCCAGCAGAAATCCGGGACAGGGGCAGCCCCAGCATTTT
>TRBD2|TRBJ2-2|TRBV27|-
CASSTSGRTNTGELFF
TGTGCCAGCAGTACGAGCGGGAGGACGAACACCGGGGAGCTGTTTTTT
>-|TRBJ2-5|TRBV6-1|-
CASSEAAAGKETQYF
TGTGCCAGCAGTGAAGCCGCGGCAGGGAAGGAGACCCAGTACTTC
>-|TRBJ1-2|TRBV6-5|-
CASTSRGGYTF
TGTGCCAGCACCTCTCGGGGTGGCTACACCTTC